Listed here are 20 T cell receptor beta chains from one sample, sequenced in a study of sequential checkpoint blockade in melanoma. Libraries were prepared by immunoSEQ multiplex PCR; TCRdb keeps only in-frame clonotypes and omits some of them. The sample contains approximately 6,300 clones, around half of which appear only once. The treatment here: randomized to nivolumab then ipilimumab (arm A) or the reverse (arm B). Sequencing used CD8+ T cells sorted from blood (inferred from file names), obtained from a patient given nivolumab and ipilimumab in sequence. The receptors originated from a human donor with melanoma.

CDR3 coding DNA: TGTGCCAGCAGCGTAGGGACAGGCATTTCCTACGAGCAGTACTTC. Amino acid sequence: CASSVGTGISYEQYF. The chain couples TRBV9 to TRBJ2-7; 7 nucleotides agree with TRBD1. Germline CDR1 SGDLS, CDR2 YYNGEE. This CDR3 is built from 15 residues. V was clipped by 0 bases and J by 1 base; unmatched bases: 4. The entire variable domain, with the rest obtained from reference TRBV9 and TRBJ2-7, is as follows: DSGVTQTPKHLITATGQRVTLRCSPRSGDLSVYWYQQSLDQGLQFLIQYYNGEERAKGNILERFSAQQFPDLHSELNLSSLELGDSALYFCASSVGTGISYEQYFGPGTRLTVT.

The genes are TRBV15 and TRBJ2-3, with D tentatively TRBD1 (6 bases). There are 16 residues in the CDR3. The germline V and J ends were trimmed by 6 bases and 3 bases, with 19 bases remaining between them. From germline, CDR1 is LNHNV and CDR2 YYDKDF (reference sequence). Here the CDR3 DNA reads TGTGCCACCAGTCCGAATCAGGGGTTTGGGACAGATACGCAGTATTTT. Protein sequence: CATSPNQGFGTDTQYF.

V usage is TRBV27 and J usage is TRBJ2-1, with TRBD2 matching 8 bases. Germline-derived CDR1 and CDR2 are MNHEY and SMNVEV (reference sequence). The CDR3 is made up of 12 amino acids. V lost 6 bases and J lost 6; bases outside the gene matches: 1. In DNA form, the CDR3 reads TGTGCCAGCAGGCGGGGGGCCAATGAGCAGTTCTTC. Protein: CASRRGANEQFF.

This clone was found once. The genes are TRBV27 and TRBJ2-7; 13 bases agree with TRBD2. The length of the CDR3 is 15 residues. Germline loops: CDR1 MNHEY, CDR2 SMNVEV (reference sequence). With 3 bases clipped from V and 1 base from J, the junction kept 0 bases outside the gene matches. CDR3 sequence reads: CASSLGLAGSYEQYF. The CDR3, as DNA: TGTGCCAGCAGTTTGGGACTAGCGGGGTCCTACGAGCAGTACTTC.

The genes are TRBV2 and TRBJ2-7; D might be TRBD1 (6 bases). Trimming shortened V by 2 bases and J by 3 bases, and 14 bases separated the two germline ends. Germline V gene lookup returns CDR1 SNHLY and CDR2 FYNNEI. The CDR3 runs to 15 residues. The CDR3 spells CASSESGAGVYEQYF. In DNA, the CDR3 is TGTGCCAGCAGTGAATCTGGGGCAGGGGTCTACGAGCAGTACTTC. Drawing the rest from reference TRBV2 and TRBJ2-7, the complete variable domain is EPEVTQTPSHQVTQMGQEVILRCVPISNHLYFYWYRQILGQKVEFLVSFYNNEISEKSEIFDDQFSVERPDGSNFTLKIRSTKLEDSAMYFCASSESGAGVYEQYFGPGTRLTVT.

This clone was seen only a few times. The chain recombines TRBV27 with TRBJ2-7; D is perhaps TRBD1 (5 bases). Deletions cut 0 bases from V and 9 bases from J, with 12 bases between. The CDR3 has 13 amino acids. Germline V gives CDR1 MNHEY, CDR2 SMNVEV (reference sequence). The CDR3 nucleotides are TGTGCCAGCAGTTTATCGAAAGGGGCCAGGCAGTACTTC. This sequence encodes CASSLSKGARQYF.

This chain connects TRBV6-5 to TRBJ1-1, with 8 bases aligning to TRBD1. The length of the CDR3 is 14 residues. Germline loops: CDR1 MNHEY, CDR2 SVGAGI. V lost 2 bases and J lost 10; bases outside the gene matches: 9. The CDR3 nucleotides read TGTGCCAGCAGTTACAGCACAGGGGGGTCTTTAGCTTTCTTT. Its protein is CASSYSTGGSLAFF.

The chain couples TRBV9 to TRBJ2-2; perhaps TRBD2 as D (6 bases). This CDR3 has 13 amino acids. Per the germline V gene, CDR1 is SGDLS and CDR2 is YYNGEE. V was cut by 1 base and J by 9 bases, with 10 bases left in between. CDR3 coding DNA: TGTGCCAGCAGCGTATTGGCGGGAAGGGAGCTGTTTTTT. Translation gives CASSVLAGRELFF.

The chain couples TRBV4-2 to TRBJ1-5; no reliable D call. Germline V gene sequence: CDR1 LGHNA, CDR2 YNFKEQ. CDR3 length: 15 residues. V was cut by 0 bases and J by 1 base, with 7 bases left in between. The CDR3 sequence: CASSQEFMSNQPQHF. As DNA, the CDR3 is TGTGCCAGCAGCCAAGAATTTATGAGCAATCAGCCCCAGCATTTT.

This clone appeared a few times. CDR3 nucleotide sequence: TGTGCCATCAGTGAGTCGGAGGACGGACAGGGTCTAAACGAGCAGTACTTC. Its translation is CAISESEDGQGLNEQYF. The rearrangement joins TRBV10-3 to TRBJ2-7; 8 positions agree with TRBD1. CDR3 size: 17 residues. Unmatched junction bases numbered 12, after V lost 0 bases and J lost 5 bases. Germline assignment: CDR1 ENHRY and CDR2 SYGVKD.

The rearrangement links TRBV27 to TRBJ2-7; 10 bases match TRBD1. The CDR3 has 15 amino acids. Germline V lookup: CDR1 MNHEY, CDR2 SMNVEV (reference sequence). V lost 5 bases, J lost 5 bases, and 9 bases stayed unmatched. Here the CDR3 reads CASSRLGTGVHEQYF. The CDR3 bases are TGTGCCAGCAGTCGATTAGGGACAGGGGTCCACGAGCAGTACTTC.

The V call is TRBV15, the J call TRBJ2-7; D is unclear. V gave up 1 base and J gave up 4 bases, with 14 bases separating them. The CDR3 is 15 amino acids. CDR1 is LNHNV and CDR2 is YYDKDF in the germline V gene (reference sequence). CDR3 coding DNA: TGTGCCACCAGCAGAGGGGCAGCTCCCAGTTACGAGCAGTACTTC. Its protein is CATSRGAAPSYEQYF.

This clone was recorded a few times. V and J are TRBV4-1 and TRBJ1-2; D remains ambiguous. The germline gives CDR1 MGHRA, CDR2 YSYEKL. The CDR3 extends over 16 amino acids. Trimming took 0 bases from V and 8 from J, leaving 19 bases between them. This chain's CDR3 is CASSQEATQRAQGYTF. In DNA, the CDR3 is TGCGCCAGCAGCCAAGAGGCGACACAGAGGGCGCAGGGCTACACCTTC.

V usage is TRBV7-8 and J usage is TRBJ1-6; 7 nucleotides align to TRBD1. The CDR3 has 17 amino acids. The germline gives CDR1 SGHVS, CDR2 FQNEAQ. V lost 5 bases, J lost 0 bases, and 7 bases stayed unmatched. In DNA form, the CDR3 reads TGTGCCAGCAGCACTACAGGGGAGAGCTCCTATAATTCACCCCTCCACTTT. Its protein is CASSTTGESSYNSPLHF.

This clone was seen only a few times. The CDR3 coding sequence is TGTGCCAGCAGCTTAAACGCCCCCCGGGGAGGGACCCAGTACTTC. This sequence encodes CASSLNAPRGGTQYF. This chain connects TRBV7-2 to TRBJ2-5; D perhaps matches TRBD2 (6 bases). From germline, CDR1 is SGHTA and CDR2 FQGNSA. V was clipped by 2 bases and J by 7 bases, with 17 bases between them. This CDR3 is 15 amino acids long.

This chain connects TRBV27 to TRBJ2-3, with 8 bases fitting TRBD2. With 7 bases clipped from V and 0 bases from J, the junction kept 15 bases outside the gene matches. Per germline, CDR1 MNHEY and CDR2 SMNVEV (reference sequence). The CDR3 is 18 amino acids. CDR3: CASTETSERSSSTDTQYF. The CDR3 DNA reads TGTGCCAGCACCGAGACTAGCGAGAGATCCTCTAGCACAGATACGCAGTATTTT.

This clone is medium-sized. For the CDR3, the DNA is TGTGCCAGCAGTTACTCGTTAGCAGATACGCAGTATTTT. It is translated as CASSYSLADTQYF. The genes are TRBV6-6 and TRBJ2-3; no clear D gene. The germline V gene encodes CDR1 MNHNY and CDR2 SVGAGI (reference sequence). V lost 0 bases, J lost 4 bases, and 5 bases lay in between. This CDR3 is 13 amino acids long.

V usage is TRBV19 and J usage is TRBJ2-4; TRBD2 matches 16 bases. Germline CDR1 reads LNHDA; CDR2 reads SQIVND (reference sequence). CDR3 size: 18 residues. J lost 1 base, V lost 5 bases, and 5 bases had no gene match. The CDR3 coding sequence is TGTGCCAGTAGTGCGGGACTAGCGGGAGGGCCGGCCAAAAACATTCAGTACTTC. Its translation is CASSAGLAGGPAKNIQYF.

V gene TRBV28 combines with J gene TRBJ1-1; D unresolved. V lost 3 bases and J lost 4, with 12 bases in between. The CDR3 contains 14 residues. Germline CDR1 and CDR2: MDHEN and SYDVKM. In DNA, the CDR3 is TGTGCCAGCAGTTTCAACCTAAGAGGCACTGAAGCTTTCTTT. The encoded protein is CASSFNLRGTEAFF.

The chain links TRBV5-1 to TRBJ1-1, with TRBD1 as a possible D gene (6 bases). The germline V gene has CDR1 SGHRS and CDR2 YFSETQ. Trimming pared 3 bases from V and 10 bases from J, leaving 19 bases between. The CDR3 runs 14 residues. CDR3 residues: CASSSDRSKLGAFF. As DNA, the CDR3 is TGCGCCAGCAGCTCGGACAGAAGCAAACTGGGAGCTTTCTTT. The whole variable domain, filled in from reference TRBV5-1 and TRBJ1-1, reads KAGVTQTPRYLIKTRGQQVTLSCSPISGHRSVSWYQQTPGQGLQFLFEYFSETQRNKGNFPGRFSGRQFSNSRSEMNVSTLELGDSALYLCASSSDRSKLGAFFGQGTRLTVV.